This T cell receptor (beta chain) was obtained from a study of blood T cell repertoires in COVID-19. The J segment lost 2 bases and the V segment lost 1 base, leaving 3 bases of the junction unmatched. CDR1 is SGHTA, CDR2 FQGNSA, per germline. The CDR3 spans 18 residues. Clones were read by immunoSEQ multiplex PCR, and TCRdb kept only the in-frame ones, dropping some. The sample gives roughly 150,000 clones, about 88% of which show up once; over 5% is in the top ten. This sequence joins TRBV7-2 and TRBJ2-6; 12 positions match TRBD1. The sequence was collected from a woman in her 50s with COVID-19, enrolled during active disease. The sample consisted of peripheral blood. CDR3 coding DNA: TGTGCCAGCAGCTTAGTGGGGACAGGGGGCGCTGGGGCCAACGTCCTGACTTTC. Its protein is CASSLVGTGGAGANVLTF.